This entry describes one TCR beta chain. What it binds is not known. Synthesis of TCR beta cDNA relied on 5'RACE template switching carrying UMIs. TCRdb re-called the 5' RACE reads; every CDR3 protein appears as one record, without DNA. The sample includes around 380,000 distinct CDR3 sequences. The data were taken from a study of T cells expressing NK-cell markers. Study-wide results and caveats: The CD3+CD56-NKG2C+ fraction of a handful of donors was likewise dominated by these clonotypes.

Sequencing input: blood T cells: a sorted CD56 or NKG2C T cell subset, CD4+ or CD8+ T cells, or bulk PBMC T cells (not recorded which). This receptor was identified in a woman in her 50s in good health.

The CDR3 spells CATSRAGGPLNEQFF. The chain is built from TRBV15 and TRBJ2-1; TCRdb returns TRBD2, unconfirmable since there is no DNA. Per the germline V gene, CDR1 is LNHNV and CDR2 is YYDKDF (reference sequence). The CDR3 has 15 residues. The whole variable domain, remainder taken from reference TRBV15 and TRBJ2-1, is DAMVIQNPRYQVTQFGKPVTLSCSQTLNHNVMYWYQQKSSQAPKLLFHYYDKDFNNEADTPDNFQSRRPNTSFCFLDIRSPGLGDTAMYLCATSRAGGPLNEQFFGPGTRLTVL.